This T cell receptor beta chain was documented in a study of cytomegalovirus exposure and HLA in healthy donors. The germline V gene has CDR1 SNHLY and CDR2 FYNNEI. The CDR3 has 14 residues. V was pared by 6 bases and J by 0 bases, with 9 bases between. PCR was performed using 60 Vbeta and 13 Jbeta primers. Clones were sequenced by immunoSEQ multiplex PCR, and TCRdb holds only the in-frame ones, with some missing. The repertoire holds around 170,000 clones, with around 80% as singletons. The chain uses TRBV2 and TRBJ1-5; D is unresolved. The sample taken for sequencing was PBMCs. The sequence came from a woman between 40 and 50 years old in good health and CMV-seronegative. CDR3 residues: CASSGVNSNQPQHF. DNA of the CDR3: TGTGCCAGCAGCGGGGTGAATAGCAATCAGCCCCAGCATTTT.